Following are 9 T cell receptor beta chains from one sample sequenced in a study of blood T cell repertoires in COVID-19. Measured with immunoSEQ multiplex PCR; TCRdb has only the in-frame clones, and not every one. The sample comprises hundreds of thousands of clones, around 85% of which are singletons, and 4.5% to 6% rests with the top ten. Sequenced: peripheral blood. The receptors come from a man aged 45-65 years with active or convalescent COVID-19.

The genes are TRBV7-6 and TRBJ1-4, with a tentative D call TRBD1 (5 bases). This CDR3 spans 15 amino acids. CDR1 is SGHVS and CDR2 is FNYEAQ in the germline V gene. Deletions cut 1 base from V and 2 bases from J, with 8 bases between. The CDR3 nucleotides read TGTGCCAGCAGCTTAGGTGCAGGGACTAATGAAAAACTGTTTTTT. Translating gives CASSLGAGTNEKLFF. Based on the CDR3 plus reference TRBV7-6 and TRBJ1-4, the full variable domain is GAGVSQSPRYKVTKRGQDVALRCDPISGHVSLYWYRQALGQGPEFLTYFNYEAQQDKSGLPNDRFSAERPEGSISTLTIQRTEQRDSAMYRCASSLGAGTNEKLFFGSGTQLSVL.

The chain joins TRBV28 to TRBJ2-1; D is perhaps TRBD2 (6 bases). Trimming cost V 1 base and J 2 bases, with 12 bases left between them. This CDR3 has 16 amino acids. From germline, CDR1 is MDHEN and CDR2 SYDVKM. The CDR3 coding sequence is TGTGCCAGCAGTTTATCTCTGGGAGGCACCTACAATGAGCAGTTCTTC. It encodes CASSLSLGGTYNEQFF.

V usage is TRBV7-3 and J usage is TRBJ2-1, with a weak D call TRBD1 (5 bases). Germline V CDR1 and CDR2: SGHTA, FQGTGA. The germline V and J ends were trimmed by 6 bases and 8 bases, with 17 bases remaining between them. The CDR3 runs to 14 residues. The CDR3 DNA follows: TGTGCCAGCAGGGGGCCAAGACTGTCGGATGAGCAGTTCTTC. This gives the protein CASRGPRLSDEQFF.

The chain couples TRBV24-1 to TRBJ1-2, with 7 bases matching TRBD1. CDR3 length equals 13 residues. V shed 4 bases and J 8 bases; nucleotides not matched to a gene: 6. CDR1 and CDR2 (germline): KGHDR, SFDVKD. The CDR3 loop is CATSDHRGIGYTF. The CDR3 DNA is TGTGCCACCAGTGACCACAGGGGAATCGGCTACACCTTC.

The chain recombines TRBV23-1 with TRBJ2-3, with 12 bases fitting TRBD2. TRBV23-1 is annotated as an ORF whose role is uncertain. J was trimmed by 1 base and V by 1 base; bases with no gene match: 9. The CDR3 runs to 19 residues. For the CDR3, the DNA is TGCGCCAGCAGTCAATTGGTCACTAGCGGGAGGTTAGGCACAGATACGCAGTATTTT. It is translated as CASSQLVTSGRLGTDTQYF.

Here the CDR3 DNA reads TGTGCCAGCAGCTCAGGGCCAGACACCGGGGAGCTGTTTTTT. As protein: CASSSGPDTGELFF. The chain has TRBV7-9 and TRBJ2-2; D may be TRBD1 (5 bases). The ends were cut back, 4 bases at V and 3 bases at J, with 9 bases in the middle. This CDR3 is 14 amino acids long. The germline V gene has CDR1 SEHNR and CDR2 FQNEAQ (reference sequence). Variable domain in full (rest from reference TRBV7-9 and TRBJ2-2): DTGVSQNPRHKITKRGQNVTFRCDPISEHNRLYWYRQTLGQGPEFLTYFQNEAQLEKSRLLSDRFSAERPKGSFSTLEIQRTEQGDSAMYLCASSSGPDTGELFFGEGSRLTVL.

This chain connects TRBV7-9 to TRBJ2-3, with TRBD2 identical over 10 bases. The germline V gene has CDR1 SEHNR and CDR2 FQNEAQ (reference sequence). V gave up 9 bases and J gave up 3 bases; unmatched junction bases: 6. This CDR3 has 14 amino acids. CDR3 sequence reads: CASTGTSVTDTQYF. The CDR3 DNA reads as TGTGCCAGTACCGGGACTAGCGTAACAGATACGCAGTATTTT.

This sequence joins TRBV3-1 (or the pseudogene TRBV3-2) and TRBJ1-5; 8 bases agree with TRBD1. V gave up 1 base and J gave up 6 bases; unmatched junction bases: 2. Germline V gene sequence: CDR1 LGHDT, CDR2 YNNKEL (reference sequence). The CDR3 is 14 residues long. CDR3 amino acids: CASSQGTGSQPQHF. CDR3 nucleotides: TGTGCCAGCAGCCAAGGGACAGGGAGTCAGCCCCAGCATTTT.

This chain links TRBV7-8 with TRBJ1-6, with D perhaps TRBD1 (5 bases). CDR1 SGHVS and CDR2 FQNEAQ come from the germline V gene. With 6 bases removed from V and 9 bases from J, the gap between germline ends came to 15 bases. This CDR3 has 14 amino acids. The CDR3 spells CASSYRSSGSPLHF. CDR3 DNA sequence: TGTGCCAGCAGTTACAGGTCTAGTGGTTCACCCCTCCACTTT.